What follows are 13 T cell receptor beta chains derived from one specimen sequenced in a study of CD4+ T cells in melanoma. TCRdb's copy holds only in-frame clones and misses some; the assay was immunoSEQ multiplex PCR. The table includes roughly 15,000 clones, around 68% detected once. The sequenced sample consisted of cells from a culture (not recorded whether cultured in vitro). The source of these receptors is a human donor with melanoma.

The J gene is TRBJ2-5, the V gene TRBV6-5; 7 positions match TRBD1. Germline lookup yields CDR1 MNHEY and CDR2 SVGAGI. Losses at the gene ends were 2 bases for V and 5 bases for J; bases not matched to a gene: 8. The CDR3 totals 15 residues. CDR3 in amino acids: CASSYPRQGRETQYF. DNA for the CDR3: TGTGCCAGCAGTTACCCGAGACAGGGACGGGAGACCCAGTACTTC.

The chain employs TRBV5-5 and TRBJ1-4; no clear D. CDR3 length equals 12 residues. V was cut by 4 bases and J by 5 bases, with 6 bases left in between. The germline V gene has CDR1 SGHKS and CDR2 YYEKEE (reference sequence). In DNA form, the CDR3 reads TGTGCCAGCAGCCATAGCAATGAAAAACTGTTTTTT. Protein: CASSHSNEKLFF.

On this clone itself: This CDR3 is also generated by other DNA sequences in the sample. The chain uses TRBV10-3 and TRBJ1-1; D remains ambiguous. Trimming shortened V by 0 bases and J by 0 bases, and 8 bases separated the two germline ends. From germline, CDR1 is ENHRY and CDR2 SYGVKD. The CDR3 has 15 amino acids. The CDR3 region has the DNA TGTGCCATCAGTGAGTCGCAAGATTTGAACACTGAAGCTTTCTTT. Its protein product is CAISESQDLNTEAFF.

CDR3 sequence reads: CASSYSIVGGHGYTF. For the CDR3, the DNA is TGTGCCAGCAGTTACTCGATAGTGGGGGGCCATGGCTACACCTTC. This chain joins TRBV6-5 and TRBJ1-2; D may be TRBD1 (6 bases). Between the trimmed V and J ends, which lost 0 bases and 6 bases, there was a span of 14 bases. In germline, CDR1 is MNHEY, CDR2 SVGAGI. There are 15 residues in the CDR3.

The CDR3 sequence: CASSSQGGEDTIYF. The CDR3 DNA follows: TGTGCCAGCAGCTCGCAGGGTGGGGAAGACACCATATATTTT. This sequence joins TRBV21-1 and TRBJ1-3; the table names TRBD1, a call not compared with the DNA. TRBV21-1 is flagged as a pseudogene. This CDR3 has 14 residues.

This clone was picked up a small number of times. A junction end diverges from the germline sequence, so it may reflect a read error. The rearrangement links TRBV2 to TRBJ2-7; 8 bases align to TRBD1. This CDR3 comprises 10 residues. CDR1 and CDR2 from the germline V gene are SNHLY and FYNNEI. This CDR3 is CASDRTGTRF. As DNA, the CDR3 is TGTGCCAGCGATAGGACAGGGACCCGCTTC.

This clone has more than one count but fewer than ten. The CDR3 nucleotides are TGCAGCGTTGACACGGATTTAGCTTTCTTT. Its protein product is CSVDTDLAFF. The chain recombines TRBV29-1 with TRBJ1-1; D is uncertain. Germline CDR1 SQVTM, CDR2 ANQGSEA. This CDR3 is 10 amino acids long. V lost 3 bases and J 10 bases, leaving 9 bases between the germline ends.

The rearrangement joins TRBV7-3 to TRBJ2-3; TRBD1 matches at 7 bases. The CDR3 has 13 amino acids. V lost 3 bases, J lost 6 bases, and 3 bases stayed unmatched. Germline CDR1 and CDR2: SGHTA and FQGTGA. The CDR3 coding sequence is TGTGCCAGCAGCTTCCGACAGGGTGATACGCAGTATTTT. Its translation: CASSFRQGDTQYF.

The genes are TRBV7-3 and TRBJ2-2; D remains unclear. Trimming took 2 bases from V and 7 from J, leaving 8 bases between them. Germline CDR1 is SGHTA and CDR2 is FQGTGA. The CDR3 is made up of 13 amino acids. The CDR3 nucleotides are TGTGCCAGCAGCTTATCTTCCCTCGGGGAGCTGTTTTTT. It is translated as CASSLSSLGELFF.

V gene TRBV11-2 combines with J gene TRBJ2-5, with 9 bases that match TRBD1. The V gene end was trimmed by 3 bases and the J gene end by 4 bases; junction bases not matched to a gene: 6. The CDR3 contains 15 residues. Germline lookup yields CDR1 SGHAT and CDR2 FQNNGV. The CDR3 DNA reads as TGTGCCAGCAGCTTTGGGGGACAGGGACCAGAGACCCAGTACTTC. Protein: CASSFGGQGPETQYF.

The chain employs TRBV6-1 and TRBJ1-6; no reliable D call. V was shortened by 1 base and J by 7 bases, with 5 bases between the two germline ends. The CDR3 consists of 13 residues. Per the germline V gene, CDR1 is MNHNS and CDR2 is SASEGT. CDR3 loop: CASSEESNSPLHF. The DNA of the CDR3 is TGTGCCAGCAGTGAAGAGTCGAATTCACCCCTCCACTTT.

The chain combines TRBV7-9 with TRBJ1-1; D is possibly TRBD1 (5 bases). Deletions cut 5 bases from V and 1 base from J, with 17 bases between. Germline V gene sequence: CDR1 SEHNR, CDR2 FQNEAQ (reference sequence). The CDR3 length is 16 residues. CDR3 amino acids: CASSTTSRGANTEAFF. For the CDR3, the DNA is TGTGCCAGCAGCACTACCTCCCGAGGGGCGAACACTGAAGCTTTCTTT.

The chain links TRBV4-1 to TRBJ2-1; 12 bases match TRBD1. The CDR3 is made up of 16 amino acids. Germline CDR1 reads MGHRA; CDR2 reads YSYEKL. The V gene end was trimmed by 0 bases and the J gene end by 10 bases; junction bases not matched to a gene: 7. The DNA for the CDR3 is TGCGCCAGCAGCCAAGACCCGGGACAGGGGGCTGTGGAGCAGTTCTTC. This codes for CASSQDPGQGAVEQFF.